This T cell receptor beta chain was captured by sequencing in a study of blood T cells in healthy people across ages. Overall study results and limits: Per million T cells, TCR beta diversity dropped about linearly as age rose. Without sorted subsets, naive and antigen-experienced compartments could not be conclusively compared.

The second PCR ran about 6 to 12 cycles with a sample-barcoded 5' primer and J-beta primers. TCRdb called the 5' RACE reads again in MiXCR, with one record for every CDR3 protein. The repertoire holds 1.2 million to 1.5 million distinct CDR3 sequences, with approximately 63% as singletons. This clonotype was observed a few times. Its cognate antigen is unknown. The sequence came from a man in his late teens or twenties in good health. Sequencing input: blood.

Here the CDR3 reads CASSLKLAGEHNEQFF. CDR3 nucleotide sequence: TGTGCCAGCAGCCTTAAACTAGCGGGGGAGCACAATGAGCAGTTCTTC. This chain links TRBV6-5 with TRBJ2-1; TRBD2 matches at 11 bases. After removal of 6 bases from V and 5 bases from J, the junction contained 9 bases not matched to a gene. The germline V gene has CDR1 MNHEY and CDR2 SVGAGI. This CDR3 has 16 residues.